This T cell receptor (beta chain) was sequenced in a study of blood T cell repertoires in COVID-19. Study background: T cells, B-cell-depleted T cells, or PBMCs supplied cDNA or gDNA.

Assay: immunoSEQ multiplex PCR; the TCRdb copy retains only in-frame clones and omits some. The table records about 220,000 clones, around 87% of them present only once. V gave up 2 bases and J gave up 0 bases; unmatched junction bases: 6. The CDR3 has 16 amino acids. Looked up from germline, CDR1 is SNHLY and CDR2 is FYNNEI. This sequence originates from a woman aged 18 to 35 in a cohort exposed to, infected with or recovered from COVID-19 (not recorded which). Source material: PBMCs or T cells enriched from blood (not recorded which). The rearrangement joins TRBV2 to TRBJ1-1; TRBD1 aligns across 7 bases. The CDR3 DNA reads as TGTGCCAGCAGTGAAAGGCAGGGGGTAATGAACACTGAAGCTTTCTTT. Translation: CASSERQGVMNTEAFF.